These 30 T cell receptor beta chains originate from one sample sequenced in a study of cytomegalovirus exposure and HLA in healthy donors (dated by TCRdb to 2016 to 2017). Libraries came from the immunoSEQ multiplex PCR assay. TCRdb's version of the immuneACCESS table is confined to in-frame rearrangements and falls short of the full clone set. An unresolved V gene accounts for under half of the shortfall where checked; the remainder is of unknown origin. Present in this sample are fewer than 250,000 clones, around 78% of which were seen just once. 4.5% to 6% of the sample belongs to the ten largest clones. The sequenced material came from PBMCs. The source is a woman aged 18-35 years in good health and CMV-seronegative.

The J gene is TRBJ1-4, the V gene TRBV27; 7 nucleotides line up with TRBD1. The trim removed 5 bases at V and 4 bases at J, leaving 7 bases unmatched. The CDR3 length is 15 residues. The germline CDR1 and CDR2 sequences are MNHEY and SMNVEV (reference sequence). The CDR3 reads CASSTRRQGNEKLFF. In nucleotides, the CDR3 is TGTGCCAGCAGTACCCGTCGACAGGGTAATGAAAAACTGTTTTTT.

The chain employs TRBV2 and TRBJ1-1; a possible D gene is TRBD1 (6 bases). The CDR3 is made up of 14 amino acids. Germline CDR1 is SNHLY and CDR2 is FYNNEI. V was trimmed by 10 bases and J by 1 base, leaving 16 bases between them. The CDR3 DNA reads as TGTGCCACCTCCCGGCGGGGGGCGAACACTGAAGCTTTCTTT. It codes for CATSRRGANTEAFF.

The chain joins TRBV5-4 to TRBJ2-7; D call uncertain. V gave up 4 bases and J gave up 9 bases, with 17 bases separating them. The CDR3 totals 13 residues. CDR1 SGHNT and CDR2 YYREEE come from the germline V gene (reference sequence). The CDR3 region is CASSPDLDTPQYF. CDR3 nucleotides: TGTGCCAGCAGCCCGGACCTTGACACACCGCAGTACTTC.

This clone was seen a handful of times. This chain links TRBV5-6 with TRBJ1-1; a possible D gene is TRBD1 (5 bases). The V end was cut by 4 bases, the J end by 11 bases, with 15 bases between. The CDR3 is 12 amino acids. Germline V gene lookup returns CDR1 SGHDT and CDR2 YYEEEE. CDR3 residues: CASSGSSGTAFF. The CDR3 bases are TGTGCCAGCAGCGGGTCGTCCGGGACTGCTTTCTTT.

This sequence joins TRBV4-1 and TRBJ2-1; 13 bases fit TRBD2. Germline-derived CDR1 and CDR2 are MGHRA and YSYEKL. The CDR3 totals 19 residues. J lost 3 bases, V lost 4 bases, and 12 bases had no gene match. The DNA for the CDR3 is TGCGCCAGCAGCCGCATTCGGACTAGCGGGAGTGCGGACTACAATGAGCAGTTCTTC. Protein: CASSRIRTSGSADYNEQFF.

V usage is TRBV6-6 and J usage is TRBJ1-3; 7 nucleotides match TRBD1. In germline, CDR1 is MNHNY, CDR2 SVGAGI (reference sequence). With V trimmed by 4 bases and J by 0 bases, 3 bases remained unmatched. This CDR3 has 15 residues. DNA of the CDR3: TGTGCCAGCAGTTTCGGACAGGACTCTGGAAACACCATATATTTT. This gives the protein CASSFGQDSGNTIYF.

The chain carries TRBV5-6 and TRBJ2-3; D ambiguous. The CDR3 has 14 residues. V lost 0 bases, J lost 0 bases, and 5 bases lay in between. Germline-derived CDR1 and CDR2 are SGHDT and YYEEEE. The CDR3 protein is CASSLAPSTDTQYF. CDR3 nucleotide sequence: TGTGCCAGCAGCTTGGCCCCCAGCACAGATACGCAGTATTTT.

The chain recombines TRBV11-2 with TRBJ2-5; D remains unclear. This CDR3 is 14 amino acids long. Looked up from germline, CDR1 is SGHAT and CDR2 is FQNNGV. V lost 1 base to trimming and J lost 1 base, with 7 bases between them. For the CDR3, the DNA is TGTGCCAGCAGCTTAGTAACAGTCCAAGAGACCCAGTACTTC. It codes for CASSLVTVQETQYF.

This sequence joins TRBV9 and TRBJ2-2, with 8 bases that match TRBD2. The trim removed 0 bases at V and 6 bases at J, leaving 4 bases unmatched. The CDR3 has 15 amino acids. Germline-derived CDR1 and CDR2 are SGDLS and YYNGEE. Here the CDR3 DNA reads TGTGCCAGCAGCGTAGGAAGGACTAGCCCCGGGGAGCTGTTTTTT. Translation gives CASSVGRTSPGELFF.

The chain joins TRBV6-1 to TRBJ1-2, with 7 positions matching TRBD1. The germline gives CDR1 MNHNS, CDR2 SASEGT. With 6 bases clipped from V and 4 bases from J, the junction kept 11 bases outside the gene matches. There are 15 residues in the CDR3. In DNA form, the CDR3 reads TGTGCCAGCAGAGTTATCCCGACAGGGACCTATGGCTACACCTTC. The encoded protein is CASRVIPTGTYGYTF.

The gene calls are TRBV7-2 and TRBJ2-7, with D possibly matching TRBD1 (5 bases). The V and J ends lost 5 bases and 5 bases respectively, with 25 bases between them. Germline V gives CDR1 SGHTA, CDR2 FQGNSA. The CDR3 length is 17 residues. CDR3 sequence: CASSLIIRADMGDEQYF. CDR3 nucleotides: TGTGCCAGCAGCCTAATAATCCGGGCGGACATGGGTGACGAGCAGTACTTC.

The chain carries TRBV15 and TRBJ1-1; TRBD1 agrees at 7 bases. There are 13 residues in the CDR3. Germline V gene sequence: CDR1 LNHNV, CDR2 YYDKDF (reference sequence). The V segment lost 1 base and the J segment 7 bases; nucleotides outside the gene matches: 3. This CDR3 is CATSRGQGGEAFF. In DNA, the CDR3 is TGTGCCACCAGCAGAGGACAGGGTGGTGAAGCTTTCTTT. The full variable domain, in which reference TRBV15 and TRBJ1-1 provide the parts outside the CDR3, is DAMVIQNPRYQVTQFGKPVTLSCSQTLNHNVMYWYQQKSSQAPKLLFHYYDKDFNNEADTPDNFQSRRPNTSFCFLDIRSPGLGDTAMYLCATSRGQGGEAFFGQGTRLTVV.

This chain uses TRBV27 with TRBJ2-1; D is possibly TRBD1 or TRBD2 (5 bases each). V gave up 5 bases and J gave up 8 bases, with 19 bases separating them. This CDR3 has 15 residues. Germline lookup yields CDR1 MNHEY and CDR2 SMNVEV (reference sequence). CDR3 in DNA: TGTGCCAGCAGTCCCGGATTTGGGGACGCCGATGAGCAGTTCTTC. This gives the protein CASSPGFGDADEQFF.

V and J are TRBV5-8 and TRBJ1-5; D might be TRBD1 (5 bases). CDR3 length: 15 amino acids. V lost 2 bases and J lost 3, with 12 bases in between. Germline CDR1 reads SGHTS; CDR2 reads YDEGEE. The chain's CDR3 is CASSFPGLNNQPQHF. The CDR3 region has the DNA TGTGCCAGCAGCTTCCCGGGACTCAACAATCAGCCCCAGCATTTT. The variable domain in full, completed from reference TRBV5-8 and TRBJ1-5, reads EAGVTQSPTHLIKTRGQQATLRCSPISGHTSVYWYQQALGLGLQFLLWYDEGEERNRGNFPPRFSGRQFPNYSSELNVNALELEDSALYLCASSFPGLNNQPQHFGDGTRLSIL.

CDR3 sequence (DNA): TGTGCCAGTAGTATAGGACCGCGGGACGAGCAGTACTTC. It codes for CASSIGPRDEQYF. This sequence joins TRBV19 and TRBJ2-7, with a weak D call TRBD2 (5 bases). This CDR3 is 13 amino acids long. Trimming took 1 base from V and 5 from J, leaving 9 bases between them. CDR1 LNHDA and CDR2 SQIVND come from the germline V gene (reference sequence).

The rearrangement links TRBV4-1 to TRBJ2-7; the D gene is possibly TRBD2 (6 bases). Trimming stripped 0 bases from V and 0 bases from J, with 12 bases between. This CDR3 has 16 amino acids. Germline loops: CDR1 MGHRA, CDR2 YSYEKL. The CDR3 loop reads CASSQDPGTLSYEQYF. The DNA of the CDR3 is TGCGCCAGCAGCCAAGACCCCGGGACTCTCTCCTACGAGCAGTACTTC.

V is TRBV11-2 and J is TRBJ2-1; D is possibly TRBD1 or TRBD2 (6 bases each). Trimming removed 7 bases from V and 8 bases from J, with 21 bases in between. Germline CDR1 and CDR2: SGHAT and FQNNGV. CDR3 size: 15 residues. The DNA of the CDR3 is TGTGCCAGCAACCCAAGGGGGGAGGACCGAGATGAGCAGTTCTTC. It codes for CASNPRGEDRDEQFF.

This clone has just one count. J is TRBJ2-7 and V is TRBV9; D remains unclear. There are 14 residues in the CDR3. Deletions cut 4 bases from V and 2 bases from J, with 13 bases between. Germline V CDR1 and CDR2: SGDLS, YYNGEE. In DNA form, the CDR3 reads TGTGCCAGCAGCTCCTCGACCCGGCCCTACGAGCAGTACTTC. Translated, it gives CASSSSTRPYEQYF.

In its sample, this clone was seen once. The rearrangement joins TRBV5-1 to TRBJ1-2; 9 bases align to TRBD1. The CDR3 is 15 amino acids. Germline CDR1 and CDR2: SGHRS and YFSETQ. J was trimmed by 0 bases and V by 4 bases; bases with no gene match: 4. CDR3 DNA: TGCGCCAGCAGCCCTACAGGGGGCGCTAACTATGGCTACACCTTC. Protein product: CASSPTGGANYGYTF.

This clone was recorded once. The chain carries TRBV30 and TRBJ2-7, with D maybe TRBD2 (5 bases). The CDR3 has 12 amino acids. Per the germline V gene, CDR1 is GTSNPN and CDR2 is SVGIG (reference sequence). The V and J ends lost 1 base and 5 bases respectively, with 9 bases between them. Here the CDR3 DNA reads TGTGCCTGGAGTGGCGGGCGGCACGAGCAGTACTTC. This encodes CAWSGGRHEQYF.

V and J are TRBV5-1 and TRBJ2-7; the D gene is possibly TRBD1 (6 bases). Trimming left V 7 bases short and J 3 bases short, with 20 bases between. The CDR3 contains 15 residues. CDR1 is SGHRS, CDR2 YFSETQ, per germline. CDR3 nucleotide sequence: TGCGCCAGCGGTATAGGGGGACCGGGATACTACGAGCAGTACTTC. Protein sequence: CASGIGGPGYYEQYF.

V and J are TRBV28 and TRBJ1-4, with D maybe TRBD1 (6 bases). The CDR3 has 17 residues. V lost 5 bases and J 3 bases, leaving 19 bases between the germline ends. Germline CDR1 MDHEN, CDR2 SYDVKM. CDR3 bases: TGTGCCAGCAGTCTGCTTGGGGGGGCCGAGGCTAATGAAAAACTGTTTTTT. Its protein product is CASSLLGGAEANEKLFF.

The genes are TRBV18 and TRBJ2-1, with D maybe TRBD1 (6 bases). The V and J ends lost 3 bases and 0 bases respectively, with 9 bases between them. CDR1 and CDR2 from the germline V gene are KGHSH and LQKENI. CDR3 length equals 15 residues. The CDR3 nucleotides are TGTGCCAGCTCACCTACAGGGACCTCCTACAATGAGCAGTTCTTC. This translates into CASSPTGTSYNEQFF.

The chain's CDR3 is CASSLGGRYEQYF. The CDR3 DNA reads as TGCGCCAGCAGCTTGGGGGGGCGCTACGAGCAGTACTTC. The chain is built from TRBV5-1 and TRBJ2-7, with D maybe TRBD1 (6 bases). Trimming left V 0 bases short and J 3 bases short, with 7 bases between. This CDR3 contains 13 residues. CDR1 is SGHRS and CDR2 is YFSETQ in the germline V gene. Full variable domain (rest looked up from reference TRBV5-1 and TRBJ2-7): KAGVTQTPRYLIKTRGQQVTLSCSPISGHRSVSWYQQTPGQGLQFLFEYFSETQRNKGNFPGRFSGRQFSNSRSEMNVSTLELGDSALYLCASSLGGRYEQYFGPGTRLTVT.

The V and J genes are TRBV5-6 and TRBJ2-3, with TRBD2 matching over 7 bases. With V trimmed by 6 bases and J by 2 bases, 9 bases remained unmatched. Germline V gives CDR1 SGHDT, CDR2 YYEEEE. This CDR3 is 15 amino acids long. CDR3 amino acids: CASTPVGGDTDTQYF. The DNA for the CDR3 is TGTGCCAGCACCCCGGTGGGGGGGGACACAGATACGCAGTATTTT.

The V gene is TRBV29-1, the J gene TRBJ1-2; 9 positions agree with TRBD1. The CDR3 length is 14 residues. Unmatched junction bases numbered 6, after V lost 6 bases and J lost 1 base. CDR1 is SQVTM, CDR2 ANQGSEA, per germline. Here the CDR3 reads CSVHTGGFNYGYTF. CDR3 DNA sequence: TGCAGCGTACACACAGGGGGCTTTAACTATGGCTACACCTTC.

CDR3 nucleotides: TGCGCCAGCAGCCAAGATGAGGTGAGGGCAGGGGCTAGGTACGAGCAGTACTTC. This gives the protein CASSQDEVRAGARYEQYF. The chain employs TRBV4-1 and TRBJ2-7; D may be TRBD1 (6 bases). CDR3 length: 18 amino acids. Deletions cut 0 bases from V and 4 bases from J, with 22 bases between. Germline CDR1 reads MGHRA; CDR2 reads YSYEKL.

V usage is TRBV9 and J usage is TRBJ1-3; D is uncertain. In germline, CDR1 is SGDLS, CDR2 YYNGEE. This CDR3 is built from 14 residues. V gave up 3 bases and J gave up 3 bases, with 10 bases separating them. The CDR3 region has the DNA TGTGCCAGCAGCGCCCCGAGCGATGGAAACACCATATATTTT. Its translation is CASSAPSDGNTIYF. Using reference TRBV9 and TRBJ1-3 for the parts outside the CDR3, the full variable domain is DSGVTQTPKHLITATGQRVTLRCSPRSGDLSVYWYQQSLDQGLQFLIQYYNGEERAKGNILERFSAQQFPDLHSELNLSSLELGDSALYFCASSAPSDGNTIYFGEGSWLTVV.

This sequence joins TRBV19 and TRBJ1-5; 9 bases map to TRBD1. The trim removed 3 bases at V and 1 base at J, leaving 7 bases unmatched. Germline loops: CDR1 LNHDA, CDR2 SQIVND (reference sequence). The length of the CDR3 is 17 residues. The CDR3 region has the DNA TGTGCCAGTAGTATCCGGGACAGGGTCCAGAGCAATCAGCCCCAGCATTTT. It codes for CASSIRDRVQSNQPQHF. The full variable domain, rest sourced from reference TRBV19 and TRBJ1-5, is DGGITQSPKYLFRKEGQNVTLSCEQNLNHDAMYWYRQDPGQGLRLIYYSQIVNDFQKGDIAEGYSVSREKKESFPLTVTSAQKNPTAFYLCASSIRDRVQSNQPQHFGDGTRLSIL.

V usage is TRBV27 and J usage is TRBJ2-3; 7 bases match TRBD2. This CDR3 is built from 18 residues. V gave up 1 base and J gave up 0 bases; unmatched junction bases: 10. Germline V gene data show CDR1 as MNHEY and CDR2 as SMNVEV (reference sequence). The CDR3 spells CASSLLGREGVSTDTQYF. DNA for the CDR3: TGTGCCAGCAGTTTATTAGGCAGGGAGGGAGTTAGCACAGATACGCAGTATTTT.